This T cell receptor (beta chain) comes out of a study of cytomegalovirus exposure and HLA in healthy donors. Study-wide points: In vitro work confirmed that three CMV-associated chains recognize CMV antigens.

This CDR3 contains 15 residues. Germline CDR1 reads SGHDT; CDR2 reads YYEEEE. V lost 5 bases to trimming and J lost 4 bases; unmatched junction nucleotides: 4. Regarding this clone: The antigen is not known.

PCR primers comprised 60 Vbeta and 13 Jbeta primers. This table comes from immunoSEQ multiplex PCR, and its TCRdb copy is limited to in-frame clones, with some not included. The data contain around 130,000 clones, 78% of them seen just once; the ten biggest clones take up approximately 1.6%. Sequenced: PBMCs. V and J are TRBV5-6 and TRBJ2-5; 14 bases fit TRBD2. The receptor's source is a woman under 30 in good health and CMV-seronegative. The CDR3 DNA follows: TGTGCCAGCAGTTCGGGACTAGCGGGAGTAGAGACCCAGTACTTC. It yields the protein CASSSGLAGVETQYF.